The 25 T cell receptor beta chains below come from one sample, sequenced in a study of PD-1 blockade in classical Hodgkin lymphoma. The time point was: newly diagnosed, previously untreated cHL patient sample. Profiling relied on immunoSEQ multiplex PCR, and the TCRdb table lists in-frame clones only, not all of them. The data hold 70,000 or so clones, with over 90% observed a single time. The sample consisted of peripheral blood mononuclear cells (PBMCs). Every receptor here comes from a human donor with classical Hodgkin lymphoma.

This chain uses TRBV29-1 with TRBJ2-5; 7 bases line up with TRBD2. The CDR3 has 14 amino acids. Germline CDR1 is SQVTM and CDR2 is ANQGSEA. J was trimmed by 1 base and V by 2 bases; bases with no gene match: 4. The CDR3 DNA is TGCAGCGTTGAACCCCCTAGCGGCCAAGAGACCCAGTACTTC. Translated, it gives CSVEPPSGQETQYF. The whole variable domain, filled in from reference TRBV29-1 and TRBJ2-5, reads SAVISQKPSRDICQRGTSLTIQCQVDSQVTMMFWYRQQPGQSLTLIATANQGSEATYESGFVIDKFPISRPNLTFSTLTVSNMSPEDSSIYLCSVEPPSGQETQYFGPGTRLLVL.

The chain joins TRBV29-1 to TRBJ2-3, with D unclear. Trimming stripped 4 bases from V and 4 bases from J, with 12 bases between. This CDR3 contains 13 residues. The germline V gene encodes CDR1 SQVTM and CDR2 ANQGSEA. The CDR3 sequence is CSVAGRFPDTQYF. DNA of the CDR3: TGCAGCGTTGCTGGCAGATTCCCAGATACGCAGTATTTT.

This clone turned up a few times. This chain uses TRBV7-9 with TRBJ1-1; TRBD1 aligns across 9 bases. Trimming at V came to 5 bases and at J to 5 bases, leaving 6 bases not matched to a gene. Looked up from germline, CDR1 is SEHNR and CDR2 is FQNEAQ (reference sequence). CDR3 length: 14 amino acids. The CDR3 region has the DNA TGTGCCAGCAGCCTAGAGGGGACAGGGACTGAAGCTTTCTTT. This gives the protein CASSLEGTGTEAFF. Full variable domain (outside the CDR3, taken from reference TRBV7-9 and TRBJ1-1): DTGVSQNPRHKITKRGQNVTFRCDPISEHNRLYWYRQTLGQGPEFLTYFQNEAQLEKSRLLSDRFSAERPKGSFSTLEIQRTEQGDSAMYLCASSLEGTGTEAFFGQGTRLTVV.

The chain is built from TRBV18 and TRBJ1-1; 7 positions match TRBD1. CDR3 length equals 15 residues. The germline gives CDR1 KGHSH, CDR2 LQKENI. Trimming removed 5 bases from V and 5 bases from J; junction bases left unmatched: 11. DNA of the CDR3: TGTGCCAGCTCATTTGAGTACAGGGGTGGGACTGAAGCTTTCTTT. Amino acid sequence: CASSFEYRGGTEAFF.

This chain links TRBV7-2 with TRBJ2-1; D perhaps matches TRBD2 (5 bases). Trimming shortened V by 5 bases and J by 9 bases, and 17 bases separated the two germline ends. CDR1 SGHTA and CDR2 FQGNSA come from the germline V gene. This CDR3 is built from 14 residues. The CDR3 is CASSTRTPEIEQFF. The CDR3 nucleotides are TGTGCCAGCAGCACCAGGACTCCTGAGATTGAGCAGTTCTTC. Variable domain in full (rest from reference TRBV7-2 and TRBJ2-1): GAGVSQSPSNKVTEKGKDVELRCDPISGHTALYWYRQSLGQGLEFLIYFQGNSAPDKSGLPSDRFSAERTGGSVSTLTIQRTQQEDSAVYLCASSTRTPEIEQFFGPGTRLTVL.

The CDR3 DNA is TGTGCCAGCAGCTCTAGGGTCAGCGAGCAGTACTTC. It yields the protein CASSSRVSEQYF. The rearrangement uses TRBV7-8 and TRBJ2-7; D is unresolved. Trimming took off 4 bases at V and 6 bases at J, with 10 bases between the two ends. The CDR3 is 12 residues long. The germline gives CDR1 SGHVS, CDR2 FQNEAQ.

This clone was recorded once. J is TRBJ1-2 and V is TRBV7-2, with 8 bases aligning to TRBD1. Germline V gives CDR1 SGHTA, CDR2 FQGNSA. The V gene end was trimmed by 8 bases and the J gene end by 8 bases; junction bases not matched to a gene: 4. The CDR3 sequence is 11 residues long. Here the CDR3 reads CASGQGGGYTF. The DNA for the CDR3 is TGTGCCAGCGGACAGGGCGGCGGCTACACCTTC. The full variable domain, rest sourced from reference TRBV7-2 and TRBJ1-2, is GAGVSQSPSNKVTEKGKDVELRCDPISGHTALYWYRQSLGQGLEFLIYFQGNSAPDKSGLPSDRFSAERTGGSVSTLTIQRTQQEDSAVYLCASGQGGGYTFGSGTRLTVV.

V usage is TRBV6-5 and J usage is TRBJ2-5, with no clear D. Germline assignment: CDR1 MNHEY and CDR2 SVGAGI. CDR3 length: 13 residues. Between the trimmed V and J ends, which lost 2 bases and 2 bases, there was a span of 6 bases. The CDR3 reads CASSYALQETQYF. The CDR3 bases are TGTGCCAGCAGTTACGCTCTGCAAGAGACCCAGTACTTC.

The V gene is TRBV7-9, the J gene TRBJ1-1; a weak D match, TRBD1 (6 bases). V shed 3 bases and J shed 0 bases, with 8 bases lying between them. Germline values: CDR1 SEHNR, CDR2 FQNEAQ (reference sequence). The CDR3 length is 14 residues. The CDR3 reads CASSLTGLNTEAFF. CDR3 sequence (DNA): TGTGCCAGCAGCTTGACAGGCTTGAACACTGAAGCTTTCTTT.

The chain couples TRBV6-1 to TRBJ2-6; possibly TRBD2 for D (7 bases). Per the germline V gene, CDR1 is MNHNS and CDR2 is SASEGT. The CDR3 extends over 15 amino acids. The V end lost 5 bases, the J end lost 2 bases, and 10 bases lay between the germline ends. The CDR3 region is CASSTGRAGANVLTF. Written as DNA, the CDR3 is TGTGCCAGCAGTACAGGGAGGGCTGGGGCCAACGTCCTGACTTTC.

This clone has just a few counts. The rearrangement links TRBV6-5 to TRBJ2-7; TRBD1 matches at 8 bases. After removal of 5 bases from V and 4 bases from J, the junction contained 1 base not matched to a gene. There are 12 residues in the CDR3. Per germline, CDR1 MNHEY and CDR2 SVGAGI. CDR3 residues: CASSRDRYEQYF. DNA of the CDR3: TGTGCCAGCAGTCGGGACAGGTACGAGCAGTACTTC.

The genes are TRBV18 and TRBJ1-1; possibly TRBD1 for D (6 bases). Germline values: CDR1 KGHSH, CDR2 LQKENI. This CDR3 spans 15 amino acids. V was clipped by 1 base and J by 6 bases, with 15 bases between them. This CDR3 is CASSPRDRQSAEAFF. In DNA, the CDR3 is TGTGCCAGCTCACCACGAGACAGGCAAAGCGCTGAAGCTTTCTTT.

This chain connects TRBV2 to TRBJ1-5, with 8 nucleotides matching TRBD1. In germline, CDR1 is SNHLY, CDR2 FYNNEI. The CDR3 loop spans 13 amino acids. V lost 5 bases to trimming and J lost 7 bases; unmatched junction nucleotides: 4. The CDR3, as DNA: TGTGCCAGCAGTCCAGGGGGCGGGCAGCCCCAGCATTTT. It is translated as CASSPGGGQPQHF.

The V gene is TRBV6-5, the J gene TRBJ1-5; D gene ambiguous. Trimming removed 2 bases from V and 0 bases from J, with 8 bases in between. The germline V gene encodes CDR1 MNHEY and CDR2 SVGAGI. The CDR3 is 15 residues long. This chain's CDR3 is CASSYGVNSNQPQHF. CDR3 DNA sequence: TGTGCCAGCAGTTACGGGGTGAATAGCAATCAGCCCCAGCATTTT.

The genes are TRBV12-5 and TRBJ2-1; the match to TRBD2 covers 9 bases. The trim removed 8 bases at V and 5 bases at J, leaving 13 bases unmatched. The CDR3 length is 16 residues. Germline V CDR1 and CDR2: LGHNT, FRNRAP. DNA for the CDR3: TGTGCTAGTCTGCGGCGGGGGGGCTTCTCGAACAATGAGCAGTTCTTC. It specifies CASLRRGGFSNNEQFF.

This chain uses TRBV15 with TRBJ2-6; no definite D call. The germline CDR1 and CDR2 sequences are LNHNV and YYDKDF (reference sequence). The ends were cut back, 1 base at V and 4 bases at J, with 14 bases in the middle. CDR3 size: 17 residues. CDR3 protein: CATSRGPLGSGANVLTF. The CDR3 DNA follows: TGTGCCACCAGCAGAGGCCCCCTAGGATCGGGGGCCAACGTCCTGACTTTC.

V gene TRBV6-5 combines with J gene TRBJ1-2; a possible D gene is TRBD1 (5 bases). CDR3 length equals 13 residues. The V gene's germline CDR1 is MNHEY and CDR2 SVGAGI. Trimming took off 5 bases at V and 4 bases at J, with 11 bases between the two ends. The CDR3 DNA is TGTGCCAGCAGTCCGCCAGGGTCCTATGGCTACACCTTC. This encodes CASSPPGSYGYTF.

This chain joins TRBV2 and TRBJ1-4; D is ambiguous. This CDR3 is built from 15 residues. Germline values: CDR1 SNHLY, CDR2 FYNNEI. Deletions cut 8 bases from V and 2 bases from J, with 15 bases between. CDR3 loop: CASSTFRATNEKLFF. In DNA form, the CDR3 reads TGTGCCAGCTCAACGTTCAGAGCTACTAATGAAAAACTGTTTTTT.

Of note for this clone: Relative to the germline gene, one junction end is altered; a read error may explain this. J is TRBJ1-4 and V is TRBV20-1; no definite D call. The CDR3 is 11 amino acids. Germline CDR1 and CDR2: DFQATT and SNEGSKA (reference sequence). CDR3: CSARFSKRYVF. CDR3 DNA: TGCAGTGCTAGGTTTTCCAAGCGGTACGTTTTT.

CDR3 protein: CASSYSGVEQYF. The CDR3 DNA reads as TGTGCCAGCAGTTACTCGGGAGTCGAGCAGTACTTC. This chain connects TRBV6-5 to TRBJ2-7, with D possibly matching TRBD2 (5 bases). Trimming took 0 bases from V and 6 from J, leaving 6 bases between them. Per germline, CDR1 MNHEY and CDR2 SVGAGI. The CDR3 extends over 12 amino acids.

The J gene is TRBJ2-2, the V gene TRBV25-1; no definite D call. The CDR3 covers 12 residues. In germline, CDR1 is MGHDK, CDR2 SYGVNS. The ends were cut back, 1 base at V and 6 bases at J, with 3 bases in the middle. The CDR3 spells CASSEFPGELFF. The CDR3 region has the DNA TGTGCCAGCAGTGAATTTCCCGGGGAGCTGTTTTTT.

The V gene is TRBV2, the J gene TRBJ1-2; 12 positions agree with TRBD1. The CDR3 contains 14 residues. Germline values: CDR1 SNHLY, CDR2 FYNNEI. V lost 7 bases and J lost 4; bases outside the gene matches: 4. CDR3 in amino acids: CASKGTGGLYGYTF. CDR3 DNA sequence: TGTGCCAGCAAGGGGACAGGGGGCCTCTATGGCTACACCTTC.

The genes are TRBV2 and TRBJ1-5; D gene unclear. Germline-derived CDR1 and CDR2 are SNHLY and FYNNEI. V dropped 8 bases and J dropped 7 bases, with 9 bases sitting between them. The CDR3 runs to 11 residues. CDR3 nucleotide sequence: TGTGCCAGCGGAGACACACAGCCCCAGCATTTT. Translating gives CASGDTQPQHF. Full variable domain (remainder filled in from reference TRBV2 and TRBJ1-5): EPEVTQTPSHQVTQMGQEVILRCVPISNHLYFYWYRQILGQKVEFLVSFYNNEISEKSEIFDDQFSVERPDGSNFTLKIRSTKLEDSAMYFCASGDTQPQHFGDGTRLSIL.

The chain links TRBV11-2 to TRBJ1-5; 7 positions agree with TRBD1. CDR3 length: 15 residues. Unmatched junction bases numbered 6, after V lost 0 bases and J lost 7 bases. Germline CDR1 SGHAT, CDR2 FQNNGV. The CDR3 DNA follows: TGTGCCAGCAGCTTAGAGACAGGGTTGTACCAGCCCCAGCATTTT. This gives the protein CASSLETGLYQPQHF.

The V and J genes are TRBV5-1 and TRBJ2-1; a weak D match, TRBD2 (6 bases). Trimming left V 3 bases short and J 2 bases short, with 12 bases between. CDR1 SGHRS and CDR2 YFSETQ come from the germline V gene. The CDR3 is 15 amino acids. CDR3 sequence: CASSSLAATYNEQFF. The CDR3 DNA sequence: TGCGCCAGCAGCTCACTAGCCGCTACCTACAATGAGCAGTTCTTC.